This passage covers 14 T cell receptor beta chains from one sample sequenced in a study of blood T cell repertoires in COVID-19. TCRdb keeps only in-frame clones here, not all; method: immunoSEQ multiplex PCR. The table lists fewer than 300,000 clones, more than 70% of them singletons. The sequenced material came from peripheral blood. These TCRs come from a woman in her 50s with acute or convalescent COVID-19.

CDR3 DNA: TGTGCCAGTAGTATTGCCAGGGCCTATAGCAATCAGCCCCAGCATTTT. Translated, it gives CASSIARAYSNQPQHF. The chain links TRBV19 to TRBJ1-5, with a possible D match to TRBD1 (5 bases). V dropped 3 bases and J dropped 0 bases, with 12 bases sitting between them. CDR1 and CDR2 (germline): LNHDA, SQIVND (reference sequence). The CDR3 consists of 16 residues.

This clone has just a few counts. The chain links TRBV28 to TRBJ1-1; 9 bases match TRBD1. Trimming removed 5 bases from V and 4 bases from J; junction bases left unmatched: 11. Germline V lookup: CDR1 MDHEN, CDR2 SYDVKM. The CDR3 is made up of 16 amino acids. In nucleotides, the CDR3 is TGTGCCAGCAGTAAACCAGGGACAGGGACGGGCACTGAAGCTTTCTTT. It codes for CASSKPGTGTGTEAFF.

The V call is TRBV7-2, the J call TRBJ1-2, with TRBD1 matching 9 bases. Germline V CDR1 and CDR2: SGHTA, FQGNSA. V lost 2 bases to trimming and J lost 6 bases; unmatched junction nucleotides: 7. The CDR3 consists of 15 residues. The CDR3 DNA follows: TGTGCCAGCAGCTTACGCGGACAGGGGTGGAATGGCTACACCTTC. Translating gives CASSLRGQGWNGYTF.

The chain links TRBV28 to TRBJ1-1; TRBD1 matches 12 bases. Unmatched junction bases numbered 11, after V lost 6 bases and J lost 12 bases. This CDR3 has 14 amino acids. In germline, CDR1 is MDHEN, CDR2 SYDVKM. The CDR3, as DNA: TGTGCCAGCAGGCTGGGGGACAGGGGGCTTATAACTTTCTTT. It codes for CASRLGDRGLITFF.

The chain carries TRBV9 and TRBJ1-3; possibly TRBD1 for D (5 bases). Germline CDR1 and CDR2: SGDLS and YYNGEE. V was shortened by 0 bases and J by 2 bases, with 9 bases between the two germline ends. The CDR3 is 15 residues long. CDR3 in DNA: TGTGCCAGCAGCGTAGAGGCAGGGACTGGAAACACCATATATTTT. It encodes CASSVEAGTGNTIYF.

The gene calls are TRBV5-1 and TRBJ1-1; the match to TRBD1 covers 10 bases. CDR1 SGHRS and CDR2 YFSETQ come from the germline V gene. The CDR3 loop spans 16 amino acids. V shed 2 bases, J shed 7 bases, and the junction held 11 bases outside the gene matches. The CDR3 is CASSFDRGPRGFEAFF. The DNA of the CDR3 is TGCGCCAGCAGCTTTGACAGGGGGCCCCGCGGCTTTGAAGCTTTCTTT.

The J gene is TRBJ2-4, the V gene TRBV6-6; the match to TRBD1 covers 7 bases. CDR1 and CDR2 from the germline V gene are MNHNY and SVGAGI (reference sequence). The CDR3 consists of 15 residues. After removal of 9 bases from V and 0 bases from J, the junction contained 8 bases not matched to a gene. The CDR3 DNA is TGTGCCAGTTTGGGACAGCACCTAGCCAAAAACATTCAGTACTTC. Amino acid sequence: CASLGQHLAKNIQYF.

The chain uses TRBV3-1 (or the pseudogene TRBV3-2) and TRBJ2-7; D is uncertain. V was clipped by 0 bases and J by 2 bases, with 5 bases between them. CDR1 and CDR2 (germline): LGHDT, YNNKEL (reference sequence). The CDR3 is 13 amino acids. The CDR3 DNA is TGTGCCAGCAGCCAAGAGCAGGCCTACGAGCAGTACTTC. Its translation is CASSQEQAYEQYF.

The rearrangement links TRBV9 to TRBJ1-2, with 8 nucleotides matching TRBD1. CDR3 length: 13 amino acids. V was pared by 4 bases and J by 8 bases, with 7 bases of the junction left unmatched. Germline V CDR1 and CDR2: SGDLS, YYNGEE. The CDR3 is CASSPRTGLGYTF. Here the CDR3 DNA reads TGTGCCAGCAGCCCCAGGACAGGGCTAGGCTACACCTTC. Drawing the rest from reference TRBV9 and TRBJ1-2, the complete variable domain is DSGVTQTPKHLITATGQRVTLRCSPRSGDLSVYWYQQSLDQGLQFLIQYYNGEERAKGNILERFSAQQFPDLHSELNLSSLELGDSALYFCASSPRTGLGYTFGSGTRLTVV.

This chain uses TRBV2 with TRBJ2-3, with D maybe TRBD2 (5 bases). This CDR3 is built from 13 residues. The V end was cut by 8 bases, the J end by 2 bases, with 11 bases between. CDR1 and CDR2 from the germline V gene are SNHLY and FYNNEI. In DNA form, the CDR3 reads TGTGCCAGCCCTAGCTCGAACACAGATACGCAGTATTTT. Translated: CASPSSNTDTQYF.

In this sample, this clone turned up a few times. The V gene is TRBV7-3, the J gene TRBJ1-4, with unresolved D. V was pared by 4 bases and J by 6 bases, with 3 bases between. The germline gives CDR1 SGHTA, CDR2 FQGTGA. The CDR3 extends over 11 amino acids. The CDR3, as DNA: TGTGCCAGCAGCTCCTATGAAAAACTGTTTTTT. It yields the protein CASSSYEKLFF. The variable domain in full, with the rest retrieved from reference TRBV7-3 and TRBJ1-4, is GAGVSQTPSNKVTEKGKYVELRCDPISGHTALYWYRQSLGQGPEFLIYFQGTGAADDSGLPNDRFFAVRPEGSVSTLKIQRTERGDSAVYLCASSSYEKLFFGSGTQLSVL.

This clone was found once. V gene TRBV6-4 combines with J gene TRBJ2-7, with 8 bases aligning to TRBD1. The junction had 6 bases not matched to a gene; V was cut back by 5 bases and J by 3 bases. The germline gives CDR1 MRHNA, CDR2 SNTAGT. The CDR3 length is 14 residues. The CDR3 region is CASSWDRFRYEQYF. CDR3 nucleotides: TGTGCCAGCAGTTGGGACAGGTTTCGCTACGAGCAGTACTTC.

The rearrangement joins TRBV7-9 to TRBJ2-1; a possible D gene is TRBD2 (6 bases). Trimming pared 0 bases from V and 5 bases from J, leaving 11 bases between. Germline V gene sequence: CDR1 SEHNR, CDR2 FQNEAQ (reference sequence). The CDR3 is made up of 15 amino acids. The CDR3 region is CASSLALGSDNEQFF. CDR3 in DNA: TGTGCCAGCAGCTTAGCGCTCGGGAGTGACAATGAGCAGTTCTTC.

The chain carries TRBV6-5 and TRBJ2-1; 7 positions match TRBD1. The CDR3 runs to 15 residues. Germline CDR1 is MNHEY and CDR2 is SVGAGI. Germline trimming cut 6 bases from V and 4 bases from J; bases unmatched to any gene: 9. The CDR3 coding sequence is TGTGCCAGCAGCATCGACAGGGCCAAGTACAATGAGCAGTTCTTC. Translated, it gives CASSIDRAKYNEQFF.